Here is one T cell receptor (beta chain) with its context. Its antigen is as yet unknown. The data were taken from a study of T cell responses to AZD1222 COVID-19 vaccine. Overall study findings and caveats: Spike-wide coverage was observed for vaccine-associated CD4 TCRs, with dominant responses at 160-218 and 743-854. Repertoire samples came only from after the peak T cell response. Baseline serostatus was positive in only a handful of AZD1222 recipients. Reports indicate that nearly half of spike-specific TCRs are directed at unmutated variant regions.

The method was immunoSEQ multiplex PCR; TCRdb's version includes in-frame clones alone and lacks a portion of them. Found here are 100,000 to 150,000 clones, about 85% of them singletons; the top ten hold 3.5% to 4.5%. CDR3 size: 15 residues. V shed 0 bases and J shed 4 bases, with 11 bases lying between them. CDR1 is SGDLS and CDR2 is YYNGEE in the germline V gene. The TCR comes from an adult in good health. The V and J genes are TRBV9 and TRBJ2-1, with D maybe TRBD2 (5 bases). The source material was peripheral blood, sampled on day 0 of AZD1222 vaccination. DNA of the CDR3: TGTGCCAGCAGCGTAGTGGCTAGCAGGTACAATGAGCAGTTCTTC. As protein: CASSVVASRYNEQFF.